The 26 T cell receptor beta chains below all came from one sample that was sequenced in a study of lymphopenia after photon versus proton radiotherapy. The repertoire was sequenced with immunoSEQ multiplex PCR; TCRdb's copy has only in-frame clones and lacks some. The profile shows approximately 65,000 clones, approximately 87% of them singletons. The input for sequencing was peripheral blood, taken from a patient treated with proton-based radiotherapy. Source of these receptors: a man at least 80 years old with esophageal cancer.

The gene calls are TRBV7-9 and TRBJ2-2; D may be TRBD1 (6 bases). The length of the CDR3 is 15 residues. The germline V gene encodes CDR1 SEHNR and CDR2 FQNEAQ (reference sequence). Trimming took off 5 bases at V and 2 bases at J, with 12 bases between the two ends. CDR3 sequence: CASSPRDINTGELFF. DNA of the CDR3: TGTGCCAGCAGCCCCCGGGACATTAACACCGGGGAGCTGTTTTTT.

This clone was counted a few times. The chain combines TRBV30 with TRBJ1-4; the D is unclear. Germline loops: CDR1 GTSNPN, CDR2 SVGIG (reference sequence). Trimming removed 0 bases from V and 0 bases from J, with 8 bases in between. This CDR3 has 15 residues. In DNA, the CDR3 is TGTGCCTGGAGTGTGTGGGGAGCAACTAATGAAAAACTGTTTTTT. It translates to CAWSVWGATNEKLFF.

This rearrangement joins TRBV11-2 to TRBJ2-5; 11 bases map to TRBD2. Judging by the DNA end, TRBJ2-7 fits better; the J call may be wrong. The germline V gene encodes CDR1 SGHAT and CDR2 FQNNGV. The CDR3 contains 15 residues. The CDR3 spells CASSWGLAESYEQYF. DNA of the CDR3: TGTGCCAGCAGCTGGGGACTAGCGGAGTCCTACGAGCAGTACTTC.

This chain connects TRBV11-2 to TRBJ2-4, with unresolved D. Germline V gives CDR1 SGHAT, CDR2 FQNNGV. Trimming left V 5 bases short and J 3 bases short, with 20 bases between. CDR3 size: 17 residues. CDR3: CASSADGWVVGKNIQYF. In DNA form, the CDR3 reads TGTGCCAGCAGCGCCGACGGTTGGGTGGTCGGCAAAAACATTCAGTACTTC.

This clone is medium-sized in the sample. The V and J genes are TRBV4-1 and TRBJ2-7; TRBD1 matches 8 bases. J gave up 4 bases and V 4 bases, and 9 bases lay outside the gene matches. This CDR3 is 15 amino acids long. The germline CDR1 and CDR2 sequences are MGHRA and YSYEKL. The CDR3 loop is CASSRGQGEGYEQYF. Written as DNA, the CDR3 is TGCGCCAGCAGCCGAGGACAGGGTGAGGGTTACGAGCAGTACTTC.

This clone is a singleton in its sample. V gene TRBV7-2 combines with J gene TRBJ2-6; TRBD1 might be the D (6 bases). CDR1 is SGHTA, CDR2 FQGNSA, per germline. The CDR3 is made up of 17 amino acids. V lost 4 bases and J lost 5, with 18 bases in between. CDR3: CASSSWTAVFRANVLTF. Written as DNA, the CDR3 is TGTGCCAGCAGCTCATGGACAGCCGTCTTTCGGGCCAACGTCCTGACTTTC.

In DNA, the CDR3 is TGTGCCAGCAGCTTCACGACTAGCGGATACACAGATACGCAGTATTTT. It is translated as CASSFTTSGYTDTQYF. The gene calls are TRBV7-6 and TRBJ2-3; 9 nucleotides agree with TRBD2. Germline V gives CDR1 SGHVS, CDR2 FNYEAQ. CDR3 size: 16 residues. V trimming: 3 bases; J trimming: 2 bases; junction bases outside the gene matches: 6.

This chain joins TRBV5-1 and TRBJ2-5, with D perhaps TRBD2 (5 bases). The V gene lost 5 bases and the J gene lost 2 bases, with 10 bases spanning the gap. Germline assignment: CDR1 SGHRS and CDR2 YFSETQ. This CDR3 comprises 13 residues. The CDR3 bases are TGCGCCAGCAGGAAGAGGGATCAAGAGACCCAGTACTTC. It codes for CASRKRDQETQYF.

The gene calls are TRBV29-1 and TRBJ2-2; D unclear. V was cut by 7 bases and J by 7 bases, with 22 bases left in between. The CDR3 runs 15 residues. CDR1 is SQVTM and CDR2 is ANQGSEA in the germline V gene. The CDR3 nucleotides are TGCAGCGCCTGTTCCATCCCCAGTTCACACGGGGAGCTGTTTTTT. Translated: CSACSIPSSHGELFF.

The chain recombines TRBV27 with TRBJ2-1; D possibly corresponds to TRBD2 (7 bases). The CDR3 contains 15 residues. CDR1 and CDR2 from the germline V gene are MNHEY and SMNVEV (reference sequence). V lost 6 bases, J lost 6 bases, and 18 bases lay in between. DNA for the CDR3: TGTGCCAGCAGATTAAGGGCTAGGGGGGGCAATGAGCAGTTCTTC. The encoded protein is CASRLRARGGNEQFF.

This clone appeared a single time. The chain combines TRBV4-1 with TRBJ1-4, with D perhaps matching TRBD1 (5 bases). Per germline, CDR1 MGHRA and CDR2 YSYEKL. This CDR3 has 16 residues. The ends were cut back, 0 bases at V and 3 bases at J, with 11 bases in the middle. The CDR3 DNA follows: TGCGCCAGCAGCCAAGATTTCGGGGCCCCTAATGAAAAACTGTTTTTT. Residues: CASSQDFGAPNEKLFF.

The chain joins TRBV2 to TRBJ2-7; unclear D gene. Matching the DNA end better, TRBJ2-5 makes the J call doubtful. The germline CDR1 and CDR2 sequences are SNHLY and FYNNEI. This CDR3 has 11 residues. CDR3 bases: TGTGCCAGCAGTGAAGTCTGGACCCAGTACTTC. Protein sequence: CASSEVWTQYF.

The chain has TRBV7-2 and TRBJ1-1; D may be TRBD1 (5 bases). Looked up from germline, CDR1 is SGHTA and CDR2 is FQGNSA. Trimming took off 5 bases at V and 4 bases at J, with 17 bases between the two ends. The length of the CDR3 is 15 residues. CDR3 residues: CASSPLAGTFTEAFF. The CDR3 DNA follows: TGTGCCAGCAGCCCCTTGGCAGGGACGTTCACTGAAGCTTTCTTT.

The chain uses TRBV27 and TRBJ1-2; TRBD1 is a possible D gene (6 bases). This CDR3 has 13 amino acids. V was clipped by 2 bases and J by 11 bases, with 15 bases between them. The germline CDR1 and CDR2 sequences are MNHEY and SMNVEV (reference sequence). CDR3 DNA: TGTGCCAGCAGTTTACGGGTGGGAGGGGGGTACACCTTC. It specifies CASSLRVGGGYTF.

The count of this clone is one. The chain links TRBV5-4 to TRBJ1-4; 8 positions agree with TRBD1. The V and J ends lost 4 bases and 8 bases, in that order; junction bases with no gene match: 4. CDR3 length: 13 amino acids. Per the germline V gene, CDR1 is SGHNT and CDR2 is YYREEE (reference sequence). DNA for the CDR3: TGTGCCAGCAGCGACAGGGGACGGGAAAAACTGTTTTTT. Protein: CASSDRGREKLFF.

Concerning this clone: One junction end does not reproduce the germline sequence, and a read error may be involved. The chain recombines TRBV7-9 with TRBJ1-6; maybe TRBD1 (6 bases). Germline assignment: CDR1 SEHNR and CDR2 FQNEAQ (reference sequence). The CDR3 is made up of 12 amino acids. The CDR3 coding sequence is TGTGCCAGCAGCTACGAGGGGACACAAAAACTTTTT. Translation: CASSYEGTQKLF.

The chain is built from TRBV6-5 and TRBJ2-7, with 11 bases that match TRBD2. The CDR3 contains 15 residues. Germline lookup yields CDR1 MNHEY and CDR2 SVGAGI. The V segment lost 6 bases and the J segment 2 bases; nucleotides outside the gene matches: 6. CDR3 sequence: CASRVAGGDPYEQYF. The CDR3 DNA sequence: TGTGCCAGCAGGGTAGCGGGGGGGGATCCCTACGAGCAGTACTTC.

The chain recombines TRBV5-3 with TRBJ2-5; 7 bases map to TRBD2. TRBV5-3 falls under the ORF class, with uncertain function. Trimming at V came to 1 base and at J to 6 bases, leaving 6 bases not matched to a gene. The CDR3 length is 14 residues. The CDR3: CARSLSSGDQTQYF. The CDR3 DNA sequence: TGTGCCAGAAGCTTGTCTAGCGGAGACCAGACCCAGTACTTC.

The chain carries TRBV18 and TRBJ1-5; 7 positions match TRBD1. The junction had 6 bases not matched to a gene; V was cut back by 4 bases and J by 0 bases. Germline V CDR1 and CDR2: KGHSH, LQKENI. This CDR3 is 16 amino acids long. Here the CDR3 reads CASSLGTVNSNQPQHF. The CDR3 DNA sequence: TGTGCCAGCTCACTAGGGACAGTCAATAGCAATCAGCCCCAGCATTTT.

The J gene is TRBJ1-6, the V gene TRBV30; 8 nucleotides agree with TRBD1. The CDR3 runs to 13 residues. Germline loops: CDR1 GTSNPN, CDR2 SVGIG (reference sequence). J lost 7 bases, V lost 7 bases, and 6 bases had no gene match. The CDR3 DNA reads as TGTGCCTTTCGGGGACAGGAGAATTCACCCCTCCACTTT. Translation: CAFRGQENSPLHF.

This rearrangement joins TRBV14 to TRBJ2-3; possibly TRBD1 or TRBD2 for D (5 bases each). Germline V gene lookup returns CDR1 SGHDN and CDR2 FVKESK. V was cut by 5 bases and J by 0 bases, with 9 bases left in between. CDR3 length: 14 amino acids. The CDR3 bases are TGTGCCAGCAGCGGGGGTCTTAGCACAGATACGCAGTATTTT. It translates to CASSGGLSTDTQYF.

The V call is TRBV10-3, the J call TRBJ1-1, with TRBD1 as a possible D gene (5 bases). CDR3 size: 15 residues. Trimming pared 0 bases from V and 8 bases from J, leaving 16 bases between. Germline values: CDR1 ENHRY, CDR2 SYGVKD. For the CDR3, the DNA is TGTGCCATCAGTGAGTCGTATTCATCAGGGACCGAAGCTTTCTTT. Residues: CAISESYSSGTEAFF.

The rearrangement joins TRBV5-4 to TRBJ2-7; TRBD2 matches at 8 bases. V trimming: 2 bases; J trimming: 5 bases; junction bases outside the gene matches: 9. Germline CDR1 is SGHNT and CDR2 is YYREEE (reference sequence). There are 15 residues in the CDR3. The CDR3 sequence is CASSFTGGPRDEQYF. DNA for the CDR3: TGTGCCAGCAGCTTTACGGGAGGGCCGAGGGACGAGCAGTACTTC.

The chain uses TRBV5-4 and TRBJ1-2; 7 nucleotides match TRBD1. CDR3 length: 14 residues. In germline, CDR1 is SGHNT, CDR2 YYREEE (reference sequence). Losses at the gene ends were 1 base for V and 3 bases for J; bases not matched to a gene: 3. The CDR3 sequence is CASSLQGVDYGYTF. The CDR3 DNA sequence: TGTGCCAGCAGCTTGCAGGGGGTAGACTATGGCTACACCTTC.

This clone was observed once. V is TRBV9 and J is TRBJ1-5; the D is unclear. Trimming pared 4 bases from V and 8 bases from J, leaving 13 bases between. Germline assignment: CDR1 SGDLS and CDR2 YYNGEE. CDR3 length: 13 amino acids. CDR3 DNA: TGTGCCAGCAGCCGGCAGATCGACGAGCCCCAGCATTTT. It codes for CASSRQIDEPQHF.

The V and J genes are TRBV7-3 and TRBJ1-1; 8 bases match TRBD1. The CDR3 extends over 13 amino acids. CDR1 is SGHTA, CDR2 FQGTGA, per germline. The V segment lost 5 bases and the J segment 6 bases; nucleotides outside the gene matches: 5. This CDR3 is CASSPQGVAEAFF. CDR3 nucleotide sequence: TGTGCCAGCAGCCCACAGGGGGTTGCTGAAGCTTTCTTT.